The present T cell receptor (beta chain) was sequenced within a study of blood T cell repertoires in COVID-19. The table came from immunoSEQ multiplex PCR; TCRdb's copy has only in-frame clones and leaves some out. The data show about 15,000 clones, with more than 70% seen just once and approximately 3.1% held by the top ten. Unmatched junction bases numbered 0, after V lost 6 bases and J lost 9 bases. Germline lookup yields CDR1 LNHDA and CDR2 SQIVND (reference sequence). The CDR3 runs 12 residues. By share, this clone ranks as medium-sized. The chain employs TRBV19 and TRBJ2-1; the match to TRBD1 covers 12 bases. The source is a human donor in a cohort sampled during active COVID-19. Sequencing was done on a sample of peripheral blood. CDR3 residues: CASRGQGAEQFF. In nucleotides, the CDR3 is TGTGCCAGTAGGGGACAGGGGGCTGAGCAGTTCTTC.